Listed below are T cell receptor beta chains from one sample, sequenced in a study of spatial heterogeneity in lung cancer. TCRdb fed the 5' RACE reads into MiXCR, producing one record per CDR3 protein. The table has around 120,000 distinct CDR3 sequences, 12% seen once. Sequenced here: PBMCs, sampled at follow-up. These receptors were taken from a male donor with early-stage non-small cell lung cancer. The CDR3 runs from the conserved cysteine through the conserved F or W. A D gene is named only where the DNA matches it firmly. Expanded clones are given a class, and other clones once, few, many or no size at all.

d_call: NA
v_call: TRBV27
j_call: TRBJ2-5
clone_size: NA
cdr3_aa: CASSTQDLGETQYF
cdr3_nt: TGTGCCAGCAGCACCCAGGATCTGGGGGAGACCCAGTACTTC

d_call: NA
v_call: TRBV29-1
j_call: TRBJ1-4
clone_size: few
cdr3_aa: CSVARGPTEKLFF
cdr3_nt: TGCAGCGTTGCTCGGGGACCAACAGAAAAACTGTTTTTT

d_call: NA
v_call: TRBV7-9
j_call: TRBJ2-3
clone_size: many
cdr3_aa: CASSSGILGTDTQYF
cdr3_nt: TGTGCCAGCAGCTCCGGGATCTTAGGCACAGATACGCAGTATTTT

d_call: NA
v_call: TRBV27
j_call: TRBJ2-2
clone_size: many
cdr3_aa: CASSLFRAGELFF
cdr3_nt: TGTGCCAGCAGTTTATTTAGGGCCGGGGAGCTGTTTTTT

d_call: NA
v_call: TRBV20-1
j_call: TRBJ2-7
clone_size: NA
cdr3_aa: CSADSRTVSYEQYF
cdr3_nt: TGCAGTGCTGATAGCCGAACTGTTTCCTACGAGCAGTACTTC

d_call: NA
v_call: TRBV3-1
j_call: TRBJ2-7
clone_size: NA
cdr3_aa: CASSQGAGGSYAQYF
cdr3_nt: TGTGCCAGCAGCCAAGGGGCAGGGGGGAGCTACGCGCAGTACTTC

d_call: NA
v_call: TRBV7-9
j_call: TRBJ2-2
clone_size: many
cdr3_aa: CASSRGQRTGELFF
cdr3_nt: TGTGCCAGCAGCCGGGGACAACGAACCGGGGAGCTGTTTTTT

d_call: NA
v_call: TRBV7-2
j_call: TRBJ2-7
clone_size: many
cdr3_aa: CASSLDPLGSGEQYF
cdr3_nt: TGTGCCAGCAGCTTAGATCCTCTGGGGTCTGGCGAGCAGTACTTC

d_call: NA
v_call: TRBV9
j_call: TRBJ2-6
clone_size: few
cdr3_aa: CASSAIGSGANVLTF
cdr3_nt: TGTGCCAGCAGCGCCATAGGCTCTGGGGCCAACGTCCTGACTTTC

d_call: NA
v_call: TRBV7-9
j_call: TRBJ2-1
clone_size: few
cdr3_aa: CASSFKNTQGSEQFF
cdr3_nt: TGTGCCAGCAGCTTCAAGAATACACAGGGTAGTGAGCAGTTCTTC

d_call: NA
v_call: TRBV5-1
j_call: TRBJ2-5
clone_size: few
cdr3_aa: CARLGETQYF
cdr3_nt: TGCGCCAGATTAGGAGAGACCCAGTACTTC

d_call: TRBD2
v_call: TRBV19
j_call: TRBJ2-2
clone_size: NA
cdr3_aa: CAGTSAGGELFF
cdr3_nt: TGTGCCGGGACTAGCGCGGGAGGGGAGCTGTTTTTT

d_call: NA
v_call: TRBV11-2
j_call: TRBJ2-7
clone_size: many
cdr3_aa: CASSSAALSYEQYF
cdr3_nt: TGTGCCAGCAGCTCAGCAGCACTCTCCTACGAGCAGTACTTC

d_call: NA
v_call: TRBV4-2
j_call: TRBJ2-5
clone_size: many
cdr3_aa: CASSQDQGGRETQYF
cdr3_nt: TGTGCCAGCAGCCAAGATCAGGGGGGCCGAGAGACCCAGTACTTC

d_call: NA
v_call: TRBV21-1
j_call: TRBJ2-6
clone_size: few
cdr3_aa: CASSTRDRGSGANVLTF
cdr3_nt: TGTGCCAGCAGCACACGGGACAGGGGCTCTGGGGCCAACGTCCTGACTTTC

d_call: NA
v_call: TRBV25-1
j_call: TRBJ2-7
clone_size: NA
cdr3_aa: CASLGTGIYEQYF
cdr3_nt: TGTGCCAGCTTAGGAACCGGGATTTACGAGCAGTACTTC

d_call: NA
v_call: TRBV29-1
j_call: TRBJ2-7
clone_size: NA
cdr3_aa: CSVISSFEQYF
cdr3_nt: TGCAGCGTTATCTCGAGTTTCGAGCAGTACTTC

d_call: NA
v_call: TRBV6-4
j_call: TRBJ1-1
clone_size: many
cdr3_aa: CASSETPGLQAFF
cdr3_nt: TGTGCCAGCAGTGAGACGCCGGGGCTTCAAGCTTTCTTT